A selection of T cell receptor beta chains follows, all from one sample in a study of blood T cell repertoires in COVID-19. Method: immunoSEQ multiplex PCR; TCRdb's copy keeps in-frame clones and lacks some. The sample shows around 250,000 clones, approximately 77% of them seen only once. The sequenced material came from peripheral blood. Receptors originate from a young woman with acute or convalescent COVID-19. Both conserved end residues are part of each CDR3. A D gene is named only where the DNA matches it firmly. The size of a clone is reported for some rows only, either as once, few or many, or as a class for expanded clones.

.	TRBD1	TRBV6-6	TRBJ1-1	CASRDRGTEAFF	TGTGCCAGCAGAGACAGGGGCACTGAAGCTTTCTTT
.	.	TRBV7-2	TRBJ1-1	CASSLKVLGQLNTEAFF	TGTGCCAGCAGCTTAAAAGTTTTAGGACAGCTGAACACTGAAGCTTTCTTT
.	.	TRBV9	TRBJ2-3	CASSKASTDTQYF	TGTGCCAGCAGCAAAGCTAGCACAGATACGCAGTATTTT
.	.	TRBV21-1	TRBJ1-5	CASSIRPRDTNQPQHF	TGTGCCAGCAGCATCCGCCCCCGGGACACAAATCAGCCCCAGCATTTT
.	.	TRBV5-1	TRBJ1-1	CASSAGHSVRNAEAFF	TGCGCCAGCAGCGCAGGACATTCGGTTAGAAACGCTGAAGCTTTCTTT
.	TRBD2	TRBV29-1	TRBJ2-5	CSAHYNSGETQYF	TGCAGCGCACACTATAATAGCGGGGAGACCCAGTACTTC
.	.	TRBV9	TRBJ1-1	CASSPGSNTEAFF	TGTGCCAGCAGCCCGGGATCGAACACTGAAGCTTTCTTT
.	.	TRBV6-5	TRBJ1-2	CASSYDQDGYTF	TGTGCCAGCAGTTACGATCAGGATGGCTACACCTTC
.	.	TRBV7-2	TRBJ2-7	CASSLIQGGYEQYF	TGTGCCAGCAGCTTAATCCAGGGAGGTTACGAGCAGTACTTC
.	TRBD1	TRBV7-9	TRBJ2-2	CASSEGQGTTGELFF	TGTGCCAGCAGCGAAGGACAGGGCACCACCGGGGAGCTGTTTTTT
.	TRBD1	TRBV2	TRBJ2-2	CASSNGQGVEPPGGELFF	TGTGCCAGCAGTAATGGACAGGGAGTAGAGCCCCCCGGCGGGGAGCTGTTTTTT
.	TRBD1	TRBV27	TRBJ1-2	CASSPQGARGYTF	TGTGCCAGCAGTCCGCAGGGGGCCAGGGGCTACACCTTC
.	TRBD1	TRBV7-2	TRBJ1-4	CASSLVWTGWTNEKLFF	TGTGCCAGCAGCTTAGTTTGGACAGGGTGGACTAATGAAAAACTGTTTTTT
once	TRBD1	TRBV5-6	TRBJ1-6	CASSGDRGGYNSPLHF	TGTGCCAGCAGCGGGGACAGGGGAGGTTATAATTCACCCCTCCACTTT
few	TRBD1	TRBV28	TRBJ1-5	CASSSGQGTQPQHF	TGTGCCAGCAGTTCGGGACAGGGGACACAGCCCCAGCATTTT
.	.	TRBV28	TRBJ1-5	CASSPPPPQPQHF	TGTGCCAGCAGTCCCCCTCCCCCTCAGCCCCAGCATTTT
.	TRBD2	TRBV9	TRBJ2-7	CASSVASSGSYEQYF	TGTGCCAGCAGCGTAGCGTCCAGCGGGAGCTACGAGCAGTACTTC